This TCR beta chain is from a study of spatial heterogeneity in lung cancer. Study as a whole: Where they were available, follow-up PBMC samples were sequenced, at a median of about 22 months after resection. Findings and limits, study-wide: Ubiquitous, expanded tumor-derived TCRs were more frequently observed in blood at resection than at follow-up.

On each TCR cDNA molecule, a unique molecular identifier was present. TCRdb re-called the 5' RACE reads with MiXCR, one entry per CDR3 protein. The table lists under 150,000 distinct CDR3 sequences, about 12% of them singletons. This clonotype was observed a few times. Its antigen is currently unknown. The time point is: blood at routine non-recurrence follow-up after resection. Without sorting, whole RNA was sequenced from tumor, nontumor lung or frozen PBMC. Sequences were derived from PBMCs, sampled at follow-up. The TCR was taken from a male donor with early-stage non-small cell lung cancer.

The CDR3 coding sequence is TGTGCCAGCAGCTTTAGCGGGGGATTCGGGGAGACCCAGTACTTC. Its translation: CASSFSGGFGETQYF. The chain carries TRBV11-3 and TRBJ2-5; 9 bases fit TRBD2. The CDR3 has 15 amino acids. V trimming: 3 bases; J trimming: 5 bases; junction bases outside the gene matches: 7. The germline CDR1 and CDR2 sequences are SGHNT and YENEEA. Drawing the rest from reference TRBV11-3 and TRBJ2-5, the complete variable domain is EAGVVQSPRYKIIEKKQPVAFWCNPISGHNTLYWYLQNLGQGPELLIRYENEEAVDDSQLPKDRFSAERLKGVDSTLKIQPAELGDSAVYLCASSFSGGFGETQYFGPGTRLLVL.